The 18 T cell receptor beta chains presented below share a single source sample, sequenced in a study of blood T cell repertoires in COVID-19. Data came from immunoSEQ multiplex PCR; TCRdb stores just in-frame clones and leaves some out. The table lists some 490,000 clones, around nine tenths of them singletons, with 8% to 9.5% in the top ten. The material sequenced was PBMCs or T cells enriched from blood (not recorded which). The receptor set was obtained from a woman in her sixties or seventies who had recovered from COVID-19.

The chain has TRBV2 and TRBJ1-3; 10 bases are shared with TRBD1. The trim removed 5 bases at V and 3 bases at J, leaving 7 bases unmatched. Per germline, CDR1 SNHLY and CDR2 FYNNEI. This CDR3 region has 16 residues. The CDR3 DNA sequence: TGTGCCAGCAGTCCGACAGGGGGCAAACGTGGAAACACCATATATTTT. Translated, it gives CASSPTGGKRGNTIYF. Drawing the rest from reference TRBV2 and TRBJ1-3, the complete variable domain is EPEVTQTPSHQVTQMGQEVILRCVPISNHLYFYWYRQILGQKVEFLVSFYNNEISEKSEIFDDQFSVERPDGSNFTLKIRSTKLEDSAMYFCASSPTGGKRGNTIYFGEGSWLTVV.

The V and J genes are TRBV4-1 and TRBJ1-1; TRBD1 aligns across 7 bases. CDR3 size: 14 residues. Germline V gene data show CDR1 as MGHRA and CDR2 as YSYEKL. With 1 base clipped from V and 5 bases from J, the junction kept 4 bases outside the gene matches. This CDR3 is CASSQGARGTEAFF. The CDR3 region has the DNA TGCGCCAGCAGCCAAGGGGCCAGGGGGACTGAAGCTTTCTTT.

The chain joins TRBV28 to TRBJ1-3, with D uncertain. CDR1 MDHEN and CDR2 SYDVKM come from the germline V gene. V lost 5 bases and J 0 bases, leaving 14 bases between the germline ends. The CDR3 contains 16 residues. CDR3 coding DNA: TGTGCCAGCAGTATAAGCAACCGATACTCTGGAAACACCATATATTTT. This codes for CASSISNRYSGNTIYF.

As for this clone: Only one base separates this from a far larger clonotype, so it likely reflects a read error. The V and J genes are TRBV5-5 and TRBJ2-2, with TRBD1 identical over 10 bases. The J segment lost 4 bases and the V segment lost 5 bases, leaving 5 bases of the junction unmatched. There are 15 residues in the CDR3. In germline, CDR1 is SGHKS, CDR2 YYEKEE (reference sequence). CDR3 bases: TGTGCCAGCAGTTCCGGGACAGGGGTCACCGGGGAGCTGTTTTTT. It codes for CASSSGTGVTGELFF.

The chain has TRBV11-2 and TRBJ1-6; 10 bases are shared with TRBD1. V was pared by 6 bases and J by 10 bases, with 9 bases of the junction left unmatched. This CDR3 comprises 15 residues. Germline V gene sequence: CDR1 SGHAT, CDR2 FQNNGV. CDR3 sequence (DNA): TGTGCCAGCAGTTGGCCGGGACAGGGGAGCTCACCCCTCCACTTT. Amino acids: CASSWPGQGSSPLHF.

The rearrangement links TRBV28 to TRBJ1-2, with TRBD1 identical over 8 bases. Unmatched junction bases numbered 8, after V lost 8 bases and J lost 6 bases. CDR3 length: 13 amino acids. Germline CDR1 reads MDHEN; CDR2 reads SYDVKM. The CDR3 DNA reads TGTGCCAGCCCTCCGACAGGGGTAAATGGCTACACCTTC. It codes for CASPPTGVNGYTF.

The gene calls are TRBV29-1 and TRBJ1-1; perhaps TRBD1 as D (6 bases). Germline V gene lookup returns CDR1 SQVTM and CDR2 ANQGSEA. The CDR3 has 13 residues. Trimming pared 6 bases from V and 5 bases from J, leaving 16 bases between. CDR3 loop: CSVAGTRGTEAFF. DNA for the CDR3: TGCAGCGTGGCCGGGACCAGGGGAACTGAAGCTTTCTTT.

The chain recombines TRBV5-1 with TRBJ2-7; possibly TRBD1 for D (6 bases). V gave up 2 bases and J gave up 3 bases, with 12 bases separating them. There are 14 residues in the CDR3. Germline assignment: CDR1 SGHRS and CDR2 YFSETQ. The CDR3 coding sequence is TGCGCCAGCAGCTTACAGGGTATCGGCTACGAGCAGTACTTC. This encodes CASSLQGIGYEQYF.

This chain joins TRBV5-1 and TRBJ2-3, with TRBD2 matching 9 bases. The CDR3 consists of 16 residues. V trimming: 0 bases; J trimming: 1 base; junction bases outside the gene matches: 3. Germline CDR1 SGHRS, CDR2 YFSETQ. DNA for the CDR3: TGCGCCAGCAGCTTGGGGGTAGCGGGAGGCACAGATACGCAGTATTTT. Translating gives CASSLGVAGGTDTQYF.

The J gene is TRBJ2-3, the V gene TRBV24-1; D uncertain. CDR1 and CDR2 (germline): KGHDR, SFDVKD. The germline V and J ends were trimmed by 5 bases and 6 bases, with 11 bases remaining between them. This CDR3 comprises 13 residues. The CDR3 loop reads CATSAIQSDTQYF. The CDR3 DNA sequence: TGTGCCACCAGTGCCATACAGAGTGATACGCAGTATTTT.

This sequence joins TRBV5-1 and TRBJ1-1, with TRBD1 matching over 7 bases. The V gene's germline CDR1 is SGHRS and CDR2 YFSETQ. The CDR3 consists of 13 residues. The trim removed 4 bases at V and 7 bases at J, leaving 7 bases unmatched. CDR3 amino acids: CASSPDREVEAFF. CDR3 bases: TGCGCCAGCAGCCCCGACAGGGAGGTTGAAGCTTTCTTT.

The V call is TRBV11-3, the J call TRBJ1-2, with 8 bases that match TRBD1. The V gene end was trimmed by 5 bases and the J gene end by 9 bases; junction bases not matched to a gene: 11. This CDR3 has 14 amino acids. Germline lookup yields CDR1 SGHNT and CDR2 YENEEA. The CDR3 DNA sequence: TGTGCCAGCAGCCCAGGGGGCCCCATCGTGAGCTACACCTTC. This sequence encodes CASSPGGPIVSYTF.

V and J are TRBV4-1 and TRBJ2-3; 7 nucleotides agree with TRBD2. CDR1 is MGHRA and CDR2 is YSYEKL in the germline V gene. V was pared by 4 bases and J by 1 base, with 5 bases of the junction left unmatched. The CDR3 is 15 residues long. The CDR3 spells CASSPSGPGTDTQYF. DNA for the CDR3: TGCGCCAGCAGCCCTAGCGGTCCAGGCACAGATACGCAGTATTTT.

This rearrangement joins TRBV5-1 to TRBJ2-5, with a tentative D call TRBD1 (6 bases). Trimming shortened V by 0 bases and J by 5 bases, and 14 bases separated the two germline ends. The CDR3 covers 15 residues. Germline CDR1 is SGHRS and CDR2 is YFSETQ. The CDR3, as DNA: TGCGCCAGCAGCTTGGCCCAAGGGACACTCGAGACCCAGTACTTC. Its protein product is CASSLAQGTLETQYF. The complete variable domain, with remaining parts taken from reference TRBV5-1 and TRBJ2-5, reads KAGVTQTPRYLIKTRGQQVTLSCSPISGHRSVSWYQQTPGQGLQFLFEYFSETQRNKGNFPGRFSGRQFSNSRSEMNVSTLELGDSALYLCASSLAQGTLETQYFGPGTRLLVL.

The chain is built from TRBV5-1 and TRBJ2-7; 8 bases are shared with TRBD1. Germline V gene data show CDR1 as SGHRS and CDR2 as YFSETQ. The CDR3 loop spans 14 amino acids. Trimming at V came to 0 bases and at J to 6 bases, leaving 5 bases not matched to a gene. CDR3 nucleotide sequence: TGCGCCAGCAGCTTGGCCGGACAGGGTGGCGAGCAGTACTTC. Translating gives CASSLAGQGGEQYF. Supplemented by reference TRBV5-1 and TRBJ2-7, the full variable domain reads KAGVTQTPRYLIKTRGQQVTLSCSPISGHRSVSWYQQTPGQGLQFLFEYFSETQRNKGNFPGRFSGRQFSNSRSEMNVSTLELGDSALYLCASSLAGQGGEQYFGPGTRLTVT.

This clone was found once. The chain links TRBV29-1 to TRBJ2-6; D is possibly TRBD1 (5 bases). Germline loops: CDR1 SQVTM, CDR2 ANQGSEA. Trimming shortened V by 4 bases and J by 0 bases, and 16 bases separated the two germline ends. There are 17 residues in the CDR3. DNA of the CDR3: TGCAGCGTTGTGTTGGCAGGGATCACCTCTGGGGCCAACGTCCTGACTTTC. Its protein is CSVVLAGITSGANVLTF.

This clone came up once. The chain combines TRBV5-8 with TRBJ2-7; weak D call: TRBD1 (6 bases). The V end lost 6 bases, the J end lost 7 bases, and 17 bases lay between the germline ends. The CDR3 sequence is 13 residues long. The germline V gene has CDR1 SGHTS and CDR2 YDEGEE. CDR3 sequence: CASNSQGIGEQYV. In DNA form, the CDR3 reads TGTGCCAGCAACAGCCAGGGGATCGGGGAGCAGTACGTC.

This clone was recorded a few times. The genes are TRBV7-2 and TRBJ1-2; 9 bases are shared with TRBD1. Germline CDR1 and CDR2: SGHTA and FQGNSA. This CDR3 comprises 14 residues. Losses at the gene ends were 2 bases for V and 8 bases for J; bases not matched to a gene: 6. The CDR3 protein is CASSLPGQGKGYTF. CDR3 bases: TGTGCCAGCAGCTTACCGGGACAGGGTAAGGGCTACACCTTC.